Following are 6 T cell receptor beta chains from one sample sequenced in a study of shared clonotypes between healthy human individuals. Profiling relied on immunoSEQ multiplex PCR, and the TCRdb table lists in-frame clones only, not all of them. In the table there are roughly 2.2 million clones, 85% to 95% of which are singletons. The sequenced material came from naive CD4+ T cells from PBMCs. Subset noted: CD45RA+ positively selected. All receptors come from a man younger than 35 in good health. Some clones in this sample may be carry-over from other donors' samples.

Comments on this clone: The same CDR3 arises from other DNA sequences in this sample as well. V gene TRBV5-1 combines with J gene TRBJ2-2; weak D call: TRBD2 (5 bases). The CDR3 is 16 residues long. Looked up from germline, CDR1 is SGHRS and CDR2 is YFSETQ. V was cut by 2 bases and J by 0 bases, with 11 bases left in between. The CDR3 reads CASSFASGANTGELFF. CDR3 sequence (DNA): TGCGCCAGCAGCTTTGCCAGCGGAGCGAACACCGGGGAGCTGTTTTTT. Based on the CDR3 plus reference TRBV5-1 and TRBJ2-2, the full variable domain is KAGVTQTPRYLIKTRGQQVTLSCSPISGHRSVSWYQQTPGQGLQFLFEYFSETQRNKGNFPGRFSGRQFSNSRSEMNVSTLELGDSALYLCASSFASGANTGELFFGEGSRLTVL.

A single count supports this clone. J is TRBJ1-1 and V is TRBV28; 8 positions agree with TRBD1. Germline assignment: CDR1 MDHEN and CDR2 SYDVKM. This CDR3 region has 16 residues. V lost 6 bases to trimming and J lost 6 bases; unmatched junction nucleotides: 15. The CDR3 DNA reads TGTGCCAGCAGCCCTGACAGGGGACGCGCCCATCCTGAAGCTTTCTTT. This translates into CASSPDRGRAHPEAFF.

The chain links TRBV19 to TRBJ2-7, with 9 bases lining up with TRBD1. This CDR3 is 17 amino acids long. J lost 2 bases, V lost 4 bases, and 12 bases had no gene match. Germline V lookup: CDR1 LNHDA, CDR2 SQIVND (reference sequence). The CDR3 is CASSTRTGDNYAYEQYF. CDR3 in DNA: TGTGCCAGTAGTACCCGGACAGGGGACAACTACGCCTACGAGCAGTACTTC.

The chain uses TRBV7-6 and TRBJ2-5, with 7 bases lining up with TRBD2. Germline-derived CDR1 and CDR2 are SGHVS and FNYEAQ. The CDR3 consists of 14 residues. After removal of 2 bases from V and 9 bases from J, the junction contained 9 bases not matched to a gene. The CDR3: CASSLSGTGGAQYF. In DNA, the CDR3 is TGTGCCAGCAGCTTATCTGGTACTGGGGGGGCCCAGTACTTC. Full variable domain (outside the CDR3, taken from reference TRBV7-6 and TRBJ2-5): GAGVSQSPRYKVTKRGQDVALRCDPISGHVSLYWYRQALGQGPEFLTYFNYEAQQDKSGLPNDRFSAERPEGSISTLTIQRTEQRDSAMYRCASSLSGTGGAQYFGPGTRLLVL.

This CDR3 is CASNGGSVSTDTQYF. The CDR3 DNA reads TGTGCCAGCAACGGCGGGAGCGTGAGCACAGATACGCAGTATTTT. V and J are TRBV28 and TRBJ2-3; 7 bases match TRBD2. Germline CDR1 reads MDHEN; CDR2 reads SYDVKM. J lost 0 bases, V lost 7 bases, and 7 bases had no gene match. The CDR3 totals 15 residues.

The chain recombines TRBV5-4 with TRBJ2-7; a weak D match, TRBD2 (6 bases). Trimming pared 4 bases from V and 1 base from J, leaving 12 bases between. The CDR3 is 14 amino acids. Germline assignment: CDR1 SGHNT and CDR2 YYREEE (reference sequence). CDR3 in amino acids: CASSTRSGSYEQYF. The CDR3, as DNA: TGTGCCAGCAGCACGCGGAGCGGGTCCTACGAGCAGTACTTC.